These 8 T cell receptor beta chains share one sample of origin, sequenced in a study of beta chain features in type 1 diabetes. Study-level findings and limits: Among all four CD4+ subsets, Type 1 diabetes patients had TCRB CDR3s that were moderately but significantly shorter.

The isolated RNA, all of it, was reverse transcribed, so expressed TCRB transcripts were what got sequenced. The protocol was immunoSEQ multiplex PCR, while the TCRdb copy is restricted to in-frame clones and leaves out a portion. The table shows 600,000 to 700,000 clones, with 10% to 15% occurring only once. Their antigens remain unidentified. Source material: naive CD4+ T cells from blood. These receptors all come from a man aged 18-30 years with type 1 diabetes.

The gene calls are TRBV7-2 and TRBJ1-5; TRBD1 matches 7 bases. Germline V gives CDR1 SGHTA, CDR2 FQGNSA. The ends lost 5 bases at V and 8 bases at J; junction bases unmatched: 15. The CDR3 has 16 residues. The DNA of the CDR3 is TGTGCCAGCAGCCCAAGACAGGGCGCACTGGGGGAGCCCCAGCATTTT. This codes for CASSPRQGALGEPQHF.

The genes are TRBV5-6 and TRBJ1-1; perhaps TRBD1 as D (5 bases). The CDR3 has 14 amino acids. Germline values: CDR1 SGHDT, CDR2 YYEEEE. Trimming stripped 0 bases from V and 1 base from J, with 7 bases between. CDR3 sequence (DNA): TGTGCCAGCAGCTTGGGACAGTCGAACACTGAAGCTTTCTTT. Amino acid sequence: CASSLGQSNTEAFF.

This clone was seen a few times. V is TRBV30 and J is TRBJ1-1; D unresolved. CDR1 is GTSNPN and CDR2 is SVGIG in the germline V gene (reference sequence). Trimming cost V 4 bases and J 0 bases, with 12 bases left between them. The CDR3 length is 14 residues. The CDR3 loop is CAWTQILMNTEAFF. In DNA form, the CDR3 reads TGTGCCTGGACCCAAATTTTGATGAACACTGAAGCTTTCTTT.

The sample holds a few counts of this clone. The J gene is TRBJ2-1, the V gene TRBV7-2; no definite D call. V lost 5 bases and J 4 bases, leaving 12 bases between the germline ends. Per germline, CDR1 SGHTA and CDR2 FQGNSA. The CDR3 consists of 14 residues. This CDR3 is CASSPMGLYNEQFF. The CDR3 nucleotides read TGTGCCAGCAGCCCAATGGGCCTTTACAATGAGCAGTTCTTC.

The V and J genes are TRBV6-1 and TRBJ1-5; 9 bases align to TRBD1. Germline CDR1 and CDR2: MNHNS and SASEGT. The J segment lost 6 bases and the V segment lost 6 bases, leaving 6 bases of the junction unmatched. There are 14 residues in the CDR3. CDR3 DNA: TGTGCCAGCAGCGGGACAGGGAATATTCAGCCCCAGCATTTT. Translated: CASSGTGNIQPQHF.

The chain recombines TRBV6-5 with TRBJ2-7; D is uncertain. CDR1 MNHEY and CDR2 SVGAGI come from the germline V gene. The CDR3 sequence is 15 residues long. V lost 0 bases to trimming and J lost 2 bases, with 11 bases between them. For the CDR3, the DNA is TGTGCCAGCAGTTACTCGAGTAACCGCCCCTACGAGCAGTACTTC. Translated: CASSYSSNRPYEQYF.

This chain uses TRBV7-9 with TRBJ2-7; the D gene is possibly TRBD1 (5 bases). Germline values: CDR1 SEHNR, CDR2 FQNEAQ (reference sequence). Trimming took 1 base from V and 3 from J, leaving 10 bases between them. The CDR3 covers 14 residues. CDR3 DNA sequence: TGTGCCAGCAGCTTAGACAGGTTCCGCTACGAGCAGTACTTC. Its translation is CASSLDRFRYEQYF.

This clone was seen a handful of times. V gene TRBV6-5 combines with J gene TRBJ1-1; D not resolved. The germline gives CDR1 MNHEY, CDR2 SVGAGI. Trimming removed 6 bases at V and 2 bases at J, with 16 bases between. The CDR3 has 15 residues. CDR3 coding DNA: TGTGCCAGCAGCCGCCGAGGAGACCTCAACACTGAAGCTTTCTTT. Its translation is CASSRRGDLNTEAFF.